A single sample gave rise to the 13 T cell receptor beta chains below, sequenced in a study of T cell responses to AZD1222 COVID-19 vaccine. The data were produced by immunoSEQ multiplex PCR, yet TCRdb's version contains in-frame clones alone and is incomplete. The sample yields 90,000 to 130,000 clones, just over 85% seen once. Material: peripheral blood, obtained on day 0 of AZD1222 vaccination. These receptors all stem from an adult in good health.

This clone was found a few times. This chain connects TRBV3-1 (or the pseudogene TRBV3-2) to TRBJ1-1; possible D gene TRBD1, 6 bases. V dropped 5 bases and J dropped 1 base, with 11 bases sitting between them. Germline V gene lookup returns CDR1 LGHDT and CDR2 YNNKEL (reference sequence). The CDR3 loop spans 14 amino acids. Written as DNA, the CDR3 is TGTGCCAGCAGCACTCGACAGGAGAACACTGAAGCTTTCTTT. Amino acid sequence: CASSTRQENTEAFF.

V gene TRBV29-1 combines with J gene TRBJ1-1; D is ambiguous. V was cut by 4 bases and J by 2 bases, with 8 bases left in between. Per the germline V gene, CDR1 is SQVTM and CDR2 is ANQGSEA. The CDR3 covers 12 residues. Here the CDR3 reads CSVANLNTEAFF. CDR3 nucleotide sequence: TGCAGCGTTGCCAACCTTAACACTGAAGCTTTCTTT.

This clone was picked up one time. This chain joins TRBV5-1 and TRBJ1-1, with D perhaps TRBD1 (5 bases). The CDR3 loop spans 13 amino acids. Germline CDR1 SGHRS, CDR2 YFSETQ. Trimming left V 2 bases short and J 9 bases short, with 14 bases between. Here the CDR3 reads CASSLGTPNKAFF. The CDR3 DNA sequence: TGCGCCAGCAGCTTAGGGACGCCCAACAAAGCTTTCTTT.

This chain joins TRBV5-1 and TRBJ2-1, with 7 bases identical to TRBD1. CDR3 size: 15 residues. The V gene end was trimmed by 1 base and the J gene end by 1 base; junction bases not matched to a gene: 2. CDR1 is SGHRS and CDR2 is YFSETQ in the germline V gene. This CDR3 reads CASSLTGESYNEQFF. The DNA for the CDR3 is TGCGCCAGCAGCTTGACAGGGGAGTCCTACAATGAGCAGTTCTTC.

This clone was seen a handful of times. This chain links TRBV19 with TRBJ2-6, with TRBD1 as a possible D gene (6 bases). Germline CDR1 reads LNHDA; CDR2 reads SQIVND (reference sequence). The length of the CDR3 is 14 residues. The V end was cut by 6 bases, the J end by 3 bases, with 9 bases between. Here the CDR3 reads CASRTGFGANVLTF. The DNA for the CDR3 is TGTGCCAGTAGGACAGGATTTGGGGCCAACGTCCTGACTTTC.

The chain couples TRBV6-5 to TRBJ1-2; D is uncertain. Germline V CDR1 and CDR2: MNHEY, SVGAGI. CDR3 length equals 11 residues. The V and J ends lost 10 bases and 8 bases respectively, with 14 bases between them. This chain's CDR3 is CATQWVGGYTF. CDR3 bases: TGTGCCACCCAGTGGGTAGGAGGCTACACCTTC.

This clone was seen just once. CDR3 sequence (DNA): TGTGCCAGCAGCTTAGCGGCGGGGTGGGGTGAAAAACTGTTTTTT. Its translation is CASSLAAGWGEKLFF. The rearrangement uses TRBV7-2 and TRBJ1-4, with D uncertain. The CDR3 covers 15 residues. V was shortened by 0 bases and J by 7 bases, with 12 bases between the two germline ends. Germline-derived CDR1 and CDR2 are SGHTA and FQGNSA.

The chain links TRBV7-2 to TRBJ1-6; possibly TRBD1 for D (5 bases). Trimming removed 5 bases from V and 6 bases from J, with 20 bases in between. The CDR3 spans 17 residues. CDR1 is SGHTA and CDR2 is FQGNSA in the germline V gene. The CDR3 nucleotides read TGTGCCAGCAGCAAGCAAGCCTTTCGGGACGGTAATTCACCCCTCCACTTT. This sequence encodes CASSKQAFRDGNSPLHF.

The genes are TRBV4-1 and TRBJ2-7; the match to TRBD2 covers 10 bases. The J segment lost 2 bases and the V segment lost 4 bases, leaving 5 bases of the junction unmatched. CDR1 and CDR2 (germline): MGHRA, YSYEKL. The CDR3 sequence is 15 residues long. The CDR3 spells CASSPSSGGTYEQYF. The CDR3 region has the DNA TGCGCCAGCAGCCCATCTAGCGGGGGCACCTACGAGCAGTACTTC.

A single count supports this clone. J is TRBJ1-2 and V is TRBV9, with D unclear. This CDR3 region has 13 residues. Trimming pared 0 bases from V and 6 bases from J, leaving 9 bases between. CDR1 SGDLS and CDR2 YYNGEE come from the germline V gene. CDR3 bases: TGTGCCAGCAGCGTAGGGGAAAAGGATGGCTACACCTTC. This encodes CASSVGEKDGYTF.

The chain employs TRBV5-1 and TRBJ2-7; D possibly corresponds to TRBD2 (5 bases). Deletions cut 4 bases from V and 5 bases from J, with 19 bases between. This CDR3 is 15 amino acids long. The germline V gene has CDR1 SGHRS and CDR2 YFSETQ. In nucleotides, the CDR3 is TGCGCCAGCAGCACGGGCGGGCAGTTTGTAGACGAGCAGTACTTC. It is translated as CASSTGGQFVDEQYF.

This chain joins TRBV25-1 and TRBJ1-5; 10 nucleotides match TRBD1. Germline V gives CDR1 MGHDK, CDR2 SYGVNS. V shed 3 bases, J shed 7 bases, and the junction held 12 bases outside the gene matches. CDR3 length: 17 amino acids. CDR3 sequence: CASSDRDRGSFSQPQHF. Written as DNA, the CDR3 is TGTGCCAGCAGTGACCGGGACAGGGGAAGCTTTAGCCAGCCCCAGCATTTT.

The chain has TRBV18 and TRBJ1-3; 8 bases fit TRBD1. This CDR3 is built from 19 residues. V dropped 0 bases and J dropped 0; count of bases not matched to a gene: 10. Germline values: CDR1 KGHSH, CDR2 LQKENI. CDR3 loop: CASSPPGQASPSSGNTIYF. The CDR3 coding sequence is TGTGCCAGCTCACCACCGGGACAGGCTTCACCCAGCTCTGGAAACACCATATATTTT.